These 14 T cell receptor beta chains share one sample of origin, sequenced in a study of OX40 agonist ivuxolimab in advanced cancers. Profiling relied on immunoSEQ multiplex PCR, and the TCRdb table lists in-frame clones only, not all of them. In the table there are tens of thousands of clones, 85% to 95% of which are singletons. The material sequenced was CD4+ or CD8+ T cells sorted from blood, taken in a trial of the OX40 agonist ivuxolimab. The receptors shown here come from an adult with an advanced solid tumor such as melanoma, head and neck, liver or kidney cancer.

The genes are TRBV6-1 and TRBJ2-7, with TRBD1 as a possible D gene (6 bases). V was shortened by 5 bases and J by 2 bases, with 13 bases between the two germline ends. CDR1 and CDR2 from the germline V gene are MNHNS and SASEGT. This CDR3 region has 14 residues. The CDR3 sequence: CASSRIEGAYEQYF. In DNA, the CDR3 is TGTGCCAGCAGTCGCATAGAGGGGGCCTACGAGCAGTACTTC.

The V gene is TRBV25-1, the J gene TRBJ1-3; D remains unclear. V was pared by 2 bases and J by 0 bases, with 5 bases between. This CDR3 comprises 14 residues. Germline values: CDR1 MGHDK, CDR2 SYGVNS. This chain's CDR3 is CASSEALSGNTIYF. The CDR3 coding sequence is TGTGCCAGCAGTGAAGCCCTCTCTGGAAACACCATATATTTT.

This chain joins TRBV28 and TRBJ1-1; a possible D gene is TRBD1 (5 bases). Trimming removed 8 bases from V and 1 base from J, with 20 bases in between. The CDR3 is made up of 16 amino acids. CDR1 and CDR2 from the germline V gene are MDHEN and SYDVKM. As DNA, the CDR3 is TGTGCCAGCGACCGGGGCAGACACCACAGGAACACTGAAGCTTTCTTT. Translated: CASDRGRHHRNTEAFF. The whole variable domain, filled in from reference TRBV28 and TRBJ1-1, reads DVKVTQSSRYLVKRTGEKVFLECVQDMDHENMFWYRQDPGLGLRLIYFSYDVKMKEKGDIPEGYSVSREKKERFSLILESASTNQTSMYLCASDRGRHHRNTEAFFGQGTRLTVV.

The chain couples TRBV7-9 to TRBJ2-7; either TRBD1 or TRBD2 may supply D (5 bases each). This CDR3 is 16 amino acids long. From germline, CDR1 is SEHNR and CDR2 FQNEAQ (reference sequence). The ends were cut back, 0 bases at V and 1 base at J, with 13 bases in the middle. The CDR3 spells CASSLAGASPSYEQYF. The DNA for the CDR3 is TGTGCCAGCAGCTTAGCAGGGGCTAGCCCGTCCTACGAGCAGTACTTC. Drawing the rest from reference TRBV7-9 and TRBJ2-7, the complete variable domain is DTGVSQNPRHKITKRGQNVTFRCDPISEHNRLYWYRQTLGQGPEFLTYFQNEAQLEKSRLLSDRFSAERPKGSFSTLEIQRTEQGDSAMYLCASSLAGASPSYEQYFGPGTRLTVT.

The chain couples TRBV19 to TRBJ2-1; D gene uncertain. This CDR3 has 15 residues. Germline lookup yields CDR1 LNHDA and CDR2 SQIVND (reference sequence). Between the trimmed V and J ends, which lost 3 bases and 0 bases, there was a span of 9 bases. CDR3 in DNA: TGTGCCAGTAGTATTGGGTTTAGCTCCTACAATGAGCAGTTCTTC. This sequence encodes CASSIGFSSYNEQFF.

The chain uses TRBV14 and TRBJ2-7; 9 bases agree with TRBD2. CDR3 length: 15 amino acids. With 6 bases clipped from V and 3 bases from J, the junction kept 9 bases outside the gene matches. Per germline, CDR1 SGHDN and CDR2 FVKESK. CDR3 loop: CASRPTGLALYEQYF. The CDR3 nucleotides read TGTGCCAGCAGGCCCACCGGACTAGCGCTCTACGAGCAGTACTTC. Combining the CDR3 with reference TRBV14 and TRBJ2-7 gives the whole variable domain EAGVTQFPSHSVIEKGQTVTLRCDPISGHDNLYWYRRVMGKEIKFLLHFVKESKQDESGMPNNRFLAERTGGTYSTLKVQPAELEDSGVYFCASRPTGLALYEQYFGPGTRLTVT.

The genes are TRBV4-3 and TRBJ1-1; unclear D gene. Between the trimmed V and J ends, which lost 0 bases and 0 bases, there was a span of 11 bases. CDR1 is LGHNA and CDR2 is YSLEER in the germline V gene. CDR3 length equals 16 residues. This chain's CDR3 is CASSQDGPFMNTEAFF. The CDR3 DNA sequence: TGCGCCAGCAGCCAAGATGGGCCCTTCATGAACACTGAAGCTTTCTTT.

This sequence joins TRBV29-1 and TRBJ1-2, with D unresolved. CDR3 length equals 13 residues. Germline V CDR1 and CDR2: SQVTM, ANQGSEA. Trimming took off 0 bases at V and 0 bases at J, with 5 bases between the two ends. Written as DNA, the CDR3 is TGCAGCGTTGAAGATCCCGCTAACTATGGCTACACCTTC. Its translation: CSVEDPANYGYTF.

The V call is TRBV7-7, the J call TRBJ2-2, with TRBD1 identical over 9 bases. Germline V gives CDR1 SSHAT, CDR2 FNYEAQ (reference sequence). The CDR3 sequence is 15 residues long. The J segment lost 7 bases and the V segment lost 5 bases, leaving 8 bases of the junction unmatched. The CDR3 sequence is CASSLTGGGHGELFF. CDR3 bases: TGTGCCAGCAGCCTCACAGGGGGCGGTCACGGGGAGCTGTTTTTT.

The chain recombines TRBV7-9 with TRBJ1-4; 8 bases agree with TRBD1. The CDR3 has 14 residues. Germline V lookup: CDR1 SEHNR, CDR2 FQNEAQ (reference sequence). V was clipped by 5 bases and J by 7 bases; unmatched bases: 6. The CDR3: CASSRGQGGEKLFF. CDR3 bases: TGTGCCAGCAGCCGAGGACAGGGCGGTGAAAAACTGTTTTTT.

The V and J genes are TRBV9 and TRBJ2-2; possible D gene TRBD1, 5 bases. Trimming left V 0 bases short and J 6 bases short, with 12 bases between. Germline CDR1 and CDR2: SGDLS and YYNGEE. The CDR3 is made up of 15 amino acids. CDR3 in DNA: TGTGCCAGCAGCGTAGGGGGCAGCTTGGCCGGGGAGCTGTTTTTT. Its translation: CASSVGGSLAGELFF.

The chain links TRBV7-9 to TRBJ2-7; perhaps TRBD2 as D (6 bases). Germline V gives CDR1 SEHNR, CDR2 FQNEAQ (reference sequence). Trimming pared 4 bases from V and 2 bases from J, leaving 12 bases between. The CDR3 contains 14 residues. CDR3 loop: CASSSTGLAYEQYF. The CDR3 DNA reads TGTGCCAGCAGCTCGACGGGACTGGCCTACGAGCAGTACTTC.

The V gene is TRBV27, the J gene TRBJ1-5; 7 bases agree with TRBD1. V was pared by 6 bases and J by 4 bases, with 6 bases of the junction left unmatched. This CDR3 comprises 14 residues. The germline V gene has CDR1 MNHEY and CDR2 SMNVEV (reference sequence). For the CDR3, the DNA is TGTGCCAGCAGAACCGGACAGGAAAATCAGCCCCAGCATTTT. Protein product: CASRTGQENQPQHF.

The genes are TRBV7-9 and TRBJ2-5; TRBD1 might be the D (5 bases). V lost 2 bases and J lost 3, with 7 bases in between. This CDR3 contains 13 residues. In germline, CDR1 is SEHNR, CDR2 FQNEAQ (reference sequence). The CDR3 protein is CASSLPREETQYF. CDR3 sequence (DNA): TGTGCCAGCAGCTTACCCAGGGAAGAGACCCAGTACTTC.